A selection of T cell receptor beta chains follows, all from one sample in a study of T-cell memory formation after mild COVID-19. TCRdb re-derived calls from the 5' RACE reads in MiXCR, one entry per CDR3 protein. This sample has about 270,000 distinct CDR3 sequences, with roughly 16% found just once. The sample comprised PBMCs or a T cell subset sorted from them (not recorded which). The receptors stem from a man aged 18 to 30 who had mild COVID-19 (a few samples of this study predate the infection). Cell type and time point are not known. The conserved cysteine and the conserved F or W are not part of the CDR3 here. Each record gives: CDR3 length, J gene, D gene, clone size, V gene, CDR3 protein. The D gene is left open where the match is weak. The listing skips clone size in some rows; elsewhere it reads once, few, many or a size class.

11,TRBJ2-5,.,.,TRBV7-8,ASRGTSSETQY
15,TRBJ1-2,TRBD1,few,TRBV7-2,ASSLRLGQEGSYGYT
14,TRBJ2-2,.,.,TRBV4-3,ASSRNPGANTGELF
13,TRBJ1-1,.,few,TRBV4-2,ASSQDQRTGTEAF
16,TRBJ2-5,TRBD2,many,TRBV9,ASSLKHASGGFQETQY
11,TRBJ2-5,.,few,TRBV20-1,SASDGFQETQY
11,TRBJ2-5,.,.,TRBV3-1,ASSQGRRETQY
12,TRBJ2-1,.,few,TRBV20-1,SAPARSAYNEQF
12,TRBJ2-5,TRBD1,.,TRBV20-1,SANSRQGQETQY
12,TRBJ2-2,.,.,TRBV2,ASRDSPVTGELF
10,TRBJ2-5,.,.,TRBV7-2,ASSFFSETQY
12,TRBJ2-5,.,.,TRBV7-9,ASSFSLALGTQY
12,TRBJ1-3,.,.,TRBV28,ASSLMGIGNTIY
14,TRBJ1-2,TRBD1,.,TRBV6-2/TRBV6-3,ASSYNRDSENYGYT
12,TRBJ2-5,.,.,TRBV11-2,ASSIQTLWETQY
11,TRBJ1-2,.,many,TRBV18,ASSPPQNYGYT
10,TRBJ2-1,.,.,TRBV20-1,SASPGAAEQF
14,TRBJ1-5,TRBD1,.,TRBV27,ASSPRQGAHAEPQH
12,TRBJ1-5,.,many,TRBV2,ASSGTDSNQPQH
13,TRBJ2-7,TRBD2,few,TRBV27,ASSLSSGGIYEQY
11,TRBJ2-1,.,many,TRBV6-1,ASSEPGVSEQF
12,TRBJ1-5,.,few,TRBV7-2,ASSRRQNNQPQH
13,TRBJ2-2,TRBD1,few,TRBV5-1,ASSAGTGDTGELF
13,TRBJ2-3,TRBD2,few,TRBV6-5,ASSGSGGAGDTQY
12,TRBJ1-6,.,few,TRBV5-1,ASSLAGKNSPLH
10,TRBJ1-1,.,few,TRBV7-9,ASSSPAGEAF
11,TRBJ1-2,.,few,TRBV7-9,ASSSGQSSGYT
12,TRBJ1-2,.,.,TRBV3-1,ASSQDGTGYGYT
13,TRBJ1-4,.,.,TRBV7-9,ASSFIGGVNEKLF
13,TRBJ2-1,TRBD2,.,TRBV12-3/TRBV12-4,ASRDRGGGLDEQF
13,TRBJ1-5,TRBD1,few,TRBV6-2/TRBV6-3,ASSYADRANQPQH
15,TRBJ1-5,TRBD1,few,TRBV27,ASSLFWDRGSNQPQH
12,TRBJ2-5,.,.,TRBV7-2,ASSLVADQETQY
13,TRBJ2-3,.,many,TRBV5-1,ASTTPAGRTDTQY
12,TRBJ2-4,.,few,TRBV11-1,ASSISGAENIQY
11,TRBJ2-7,.,.,TRBV25-1,ASRRDTYFQQY
13,TRBJ1-2,.,few,TRBV20-1,SARDVGADSYGYT
12,TRBJ2-7,TRBD1,few,TRBV4-2,ASSQGTGWYEQY
17,TRBJ2-3,TRBD2,.,TRBV11-2,ASSSTGTSGGFRTDTQY
11,TRBJ2-7,TRBD1,.,TRBV5-4,ASSGQGSYEQY
13,TRBJ1-6,.,few,TRBV3-1,ASSQGGAPPSPLH
18,TRBJ2-5,TRBD2,few,TRBV12-3/TRBV12-4,ASTTFWVDGGGRPQETQY
16,TRBJ1-1,TRBD1,.,TRBV15,ATSRAGQGVLLGTEAF
12,TRBJ1-6,.,few,TRBV12-3/TRBV12-4,ASSPQGGGITLH
12,TRBJ2-7,TRBD2,.,TRBV20-1,SARGDSLHYEQY
12,TRBJ1-1,.,few,TRBV3-1,ASSQGPQRDPAF
13,TRBJ2-1,TRBD2,.,TRBV4-3,ASSHRGGSYNEQF
14,TRBJ2-7,.,.,TRBV18,ASSPIPGTGRFEQY
12,TRBJ2-2,.,.,TRBV11-3,ASSQAGYSGELF
13,TRBJ2-5,.,few,TRBV6-6,ASSPQAAGTETQY
12,TRBJ2-3,.,many,TRBV7-2,ASSFGYYTDTQY
16,TRBJ2-2,.,few,TRBV4-1,ASSHSLTVRSNTGELF
11,TRBJ2-2,.,.,TRBV7-9,ASSLRDAGELF
15,TRBJ2-2,TRBD2,.,TRBV6-2/TRBV6-3,ASRSGLAAFGIGELF
14,TRBJ1-4,.,.,TRBV14,ASSQSFVATNEKLF
12,TRBJ2-3,.,few,TRBV7-2,AISLRISADTQY
12,TRBJ2-5,.,few,TRBV7-3,ASSQLGPQETQY
12,TRBJ1-4,.,.,TRBV12-3/TRBV12-4,ASSSIDGNEKLF
12,TRBJ1-1,.,many,TRBV9,ASSPSLEDTEAF
13,TRBJ2-5,.,many,TRBV4-1,ASSQEYSGQETQY